This T cell receptor (beta chain) is drawn from a study of blood T cell repertoires in COVID-19. Germline values: CDR1 LNHDA, CDR2 SQIVND (reference sequence). Trimming stripped 7 bases from V and 0 bases from J, with 13 bases between. CDR3 size: 15 residues. In the original workflow: Amplification with reference gene primers provided the estimates of nucleated cell counts. Data came from immunoSEQ multiplex PCR; TCRdb stores just in-frame clones and leaves some out. The DNA gave D and trimming, while V, J and clone size come from that table. The profile shows tens of thousands of clones, roughly 80% of them singletons.

Sequencing was carried out using peripheral blood. The genes are TRBV19 and TRBJ2-4; D is perhaps TRBD1 (5 bases). The origin of this receptor is a human donor in a cohort sampled during active or convalescent COVID-19. The CDR3 DNA reads TGTGCCAGTACCCCTTCAGGGCTAGCCAAAAACATTCAGTACTTC. Its protein product is CASTPSGLAKNIQYF.